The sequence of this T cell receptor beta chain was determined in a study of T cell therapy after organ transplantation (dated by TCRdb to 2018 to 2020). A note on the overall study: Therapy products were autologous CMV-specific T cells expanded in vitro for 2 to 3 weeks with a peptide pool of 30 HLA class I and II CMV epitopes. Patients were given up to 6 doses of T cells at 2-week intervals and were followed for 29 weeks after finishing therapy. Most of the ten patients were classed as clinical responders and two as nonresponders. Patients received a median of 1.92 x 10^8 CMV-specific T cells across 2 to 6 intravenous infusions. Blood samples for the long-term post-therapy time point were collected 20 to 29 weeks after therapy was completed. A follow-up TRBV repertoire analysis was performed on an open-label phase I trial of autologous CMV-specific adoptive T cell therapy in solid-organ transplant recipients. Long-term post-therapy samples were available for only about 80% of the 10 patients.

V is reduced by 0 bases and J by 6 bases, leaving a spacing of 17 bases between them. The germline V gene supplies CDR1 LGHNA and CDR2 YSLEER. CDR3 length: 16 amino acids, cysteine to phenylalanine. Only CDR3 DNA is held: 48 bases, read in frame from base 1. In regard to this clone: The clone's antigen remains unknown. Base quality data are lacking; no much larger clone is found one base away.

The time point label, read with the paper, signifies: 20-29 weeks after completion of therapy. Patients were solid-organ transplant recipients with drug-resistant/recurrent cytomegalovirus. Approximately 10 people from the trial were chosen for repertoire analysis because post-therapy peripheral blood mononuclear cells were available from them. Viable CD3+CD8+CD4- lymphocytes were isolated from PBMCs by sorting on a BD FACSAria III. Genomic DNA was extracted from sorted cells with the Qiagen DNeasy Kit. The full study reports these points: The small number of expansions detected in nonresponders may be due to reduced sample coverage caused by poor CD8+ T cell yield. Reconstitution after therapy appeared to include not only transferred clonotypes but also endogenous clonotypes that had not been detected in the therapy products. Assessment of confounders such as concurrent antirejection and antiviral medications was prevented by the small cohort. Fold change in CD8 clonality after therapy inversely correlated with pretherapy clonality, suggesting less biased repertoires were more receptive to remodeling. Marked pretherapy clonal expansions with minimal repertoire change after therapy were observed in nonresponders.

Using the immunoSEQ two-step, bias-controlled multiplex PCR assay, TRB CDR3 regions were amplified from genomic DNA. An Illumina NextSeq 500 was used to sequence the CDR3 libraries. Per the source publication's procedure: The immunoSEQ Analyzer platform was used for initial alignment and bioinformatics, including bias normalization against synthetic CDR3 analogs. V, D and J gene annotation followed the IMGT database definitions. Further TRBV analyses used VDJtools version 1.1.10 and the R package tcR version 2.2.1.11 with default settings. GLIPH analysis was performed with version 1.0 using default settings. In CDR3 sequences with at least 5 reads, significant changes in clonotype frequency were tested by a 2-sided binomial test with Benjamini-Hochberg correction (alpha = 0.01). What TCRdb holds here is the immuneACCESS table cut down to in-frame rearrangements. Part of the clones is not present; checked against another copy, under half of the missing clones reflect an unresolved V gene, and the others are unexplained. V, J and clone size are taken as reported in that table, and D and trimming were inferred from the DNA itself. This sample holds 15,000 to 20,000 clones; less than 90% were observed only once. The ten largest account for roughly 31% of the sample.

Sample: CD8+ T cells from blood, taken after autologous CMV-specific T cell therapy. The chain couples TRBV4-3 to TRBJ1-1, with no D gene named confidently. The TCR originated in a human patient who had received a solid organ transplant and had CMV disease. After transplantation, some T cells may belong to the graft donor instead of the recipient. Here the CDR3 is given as CASSQDKAFPRAEAFF. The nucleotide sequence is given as TGCGCCAGCAGCCAAGATAAGGCGTTCCCGAGGGCTGAAGCTTTCTTT.